The next 19 T cell receptor beta chains were all read from a single sample in a study of T cell responses to AZD1222 COVID-19 vaccine. Only in-frame clones appear in the TCRdb table, and some are missing; sequencing was by immunoSEQ multiplex PCR. The sample includes about 200,000 clones, around 94% seen only once; the top ten take around 1.5%. The source material was peripheral blood, sampled 28 days after the second dose of the MenACWY control vaccine. Receptor source: an adult who received the MenACWY meningococcal vaccine as a control.

This clone showed up just once. The chain couples TRBV7-3 to TRBJ1-6, with D unresolved. CDR3 length equals 15 residues. From germline, CDR1 is SGHTA and CDR2 FQGTGA. With 5 bases removed from V and 3 bases from J, the gap between germline ends came to 11 bases. CDR3 residues: CASSPGGFYNSPLHF. CDR3 nucleotide sequence: TGTGCCAGCAGCCCCGGCGGGTTCTATAATTCACCCCTCCACTTT. Complete variable domain (other parts from reference TRBV7-3 and TRBJ1-6): GAGVSQTPSNKVTEKGKYVELRCDPISGHTALYWYRQSLGQGPEFLIYFQGTGAADDSGLPNDRFFAVRPEGSVSTLKIQRTERGDSAVYLCASSPGGFYNSPLHFGNGTRLTVT.

The chain carries TRBV20-1 and TRBJ2-4; D gene unclear. Trimming removed 6 bases at V and 2 bases at J, with 5 bases between. CDR3 length equals 11 residues. The germline gives CDR1 DFQATT, CDR2 SNEGSKA (reference sequence). CDR3 nucleotides: TGCAGTGCGGGCCCCAAAAACATTCAGTACTTC. Translation: CSAGPKNIQYF.

The chain employs TRBV19 and TRBJ2-7; 12 bases match TRBD2. V trimming: 5 bases; J trimming: 8 bases; junction bases outside the gene matches: 13. Germline V CDR1 and CDR2: LNHDA, SQIVND (reference sequence). This CDR3 is 16 amino acids long. CDR3 in DNA: TGTGCCAGTAGTCTACAACTAGCGGGAGGCCCTACGAAGCAGTACTTC. Amino acids: CASSLQLAGGPTKQYF.

This clone occurred once. Likely a read error: the CDR3 ends without its conserved phenylalanine or tryptophan. The DNA is omitted, as the CDR3 cannot be located on it reliably, and the CDR3 follows TCRdb's listing. The rearrangement joins TRBV28 to TRBJ1-3; TRBD1, the table's D call, was not compared with the DNA. Looked up from germline, CDR1 is MDHEN and CDR2 is SYDVKM. The length of the CDR3 is 13 amino acids, counting both ends. The CDR3 here is CASSYLGVPEVLY.

The rearrangement uses TRBV9 and TRBJ1-1; no clear D gene. V gave up 0 bases and J gave up 0 bases, with 9 bases separating them. The CDR3 is 15 amino acids. Germline values: CDR1 SGDLS, CDR2 YYNGEE. In DNA, the CDR3 is TGTGCCAGCAGCGTAGAGGCAAAATTGAACACTGAAGCTTTCTTT. This sequence encodes CASSVEAKLNTEAFF.

This sequence joins TRBV19 and TRBJ1-1; 9 nucleotides align to TRBD1. The germline CDR1 and CDR2 sequences are LNHDA and SQIVND (reference sequence). Trimming cost V 7 bases and J 9 bases; bases outside gene matches: 9. CDR3 length equals 13 residues. As DNA, the CDR3 is TGTGCCAGTACCATGGGACAGGGCTCTCAAGCTTTCTTT. The encoded protein is CASTMGQGSQAFF.

The chain joins TRBV6-1 to TRBJ1-2; 9 nucleotides match TRBD1. V was clipped by 3 bases and J by 2 bases; unmatched bases: 4. Germline V lookup: CDR1 MNHNS, CDR2 SASEGT. The CDR3 is 15 amino acids. This chain's CDR3 is CASSEMTGGNYGYTF. The CDR3 nucleotides read TGTGCCAGCAGTGAGATGACAGGGGGGAACTATGGCTACACCTTC.

The chain carries TRBV6-2 or TRBV6-3 and TRBJ1-4, with a possible D match to TRBD1 (6 bases). CDR1 is MNHEY and CDR2 is SVGEGT in the germline V gene. V lost 0 bases and J lost 6, with 14 bases in between. This CDR3 has 16 amino acids. The CDR3 sequence: CASSYSNRVGDEKLFF. For the CDR3, the DNA is TGTGCCAGCAGTTACTCCAACAGGGTGGGAGATGAAAAACTGTTTTTT.

V gene TRBV15 combines with J gene TRBJ1-1; the D is unclear. The germline V gene encodes CDR1 LNHNV and CDR2 YYDKDF (reference sequence). V was shortened by 0 bases and J by 2 bases, with 10 bases between the two germline ends. This CDR3 region has 15 residues. As DNA, the CDR3 is TGTGCCACCAGCAGAGATATGGCGGGTAACACTGAAGCTTTCTTT. Its translation: CATSRDMAGNTEAFF.

The chain uses TRBV28 and TRBJ1-4; perhaps TRBD1 as D (5 bases). CDR3 size: 15 residues. Deletions cut 5 bases from V and 3 bases from J, with 13 bases between. Germline-derived CDR1 and CDR2 are MDHEN and SYDVKM. The CDR3 DNA reads TGTGCCAGCAGTATATTGACAGTGCCTAATGAAAAACTGTTTTTT. Translating it yields CASSILTVPNEKLFF.

The chain recombines TRBV6-6 with TRBJ1-6, with D hard to call. Germline V gene lookup returns CDR1 MNHNY and CDR2 SVGAGI (reference sequence). The CDR3 consists of 12 residues. V was shortened by 7 bases and J by 8 bases, with 9 bases between the two germline ends. The CDR3 sequence: CASNNRDSPLHF. CDR3 DNA sequence: TGTGCCAGCAATAATCGGGATTCACCCCTCCACTTT.

The rearrangement links TRBV6-2 or TRBV6-3 to TRBJ1-1; D is unclear. Germline-derived CDR1 and CDR2 are MNHEY and SVGEGT. The length of the CDR3 is 14 residues. V lost 4 bases and J lost 1, with 10 bases in between. DNA of the CDR3: TGTGCCAGCAGTTGGCTCGGGCCGAACACTGAAGCTTTCTTT. Translation gives CASSWLGPNTEAFF.

The chain combines TRBV7-6 with TRBJ1-5; no clear D. CDR3 length equals 13 residues. V lost 1 base and J lost 6, with 7 bases in between. CDR1 and CDR2 (germline): SGHVS, FNYEAQ. As DNA, the CDR3 is TGTGCCAGCAGCTTAGGAGACGGTCAGCCCCAGCATTTT. Its translation: CASSLGDGQPQHF.

The rearrangement links TRBV9 to TRBJ2-5; 8 bases match TRBD2. The germline V gene has CDR1 SGDLS and CDR2 YYNGEE. This CDR3 has 14 amino acids. V lost 3 bases, J lost 1 base, and 2 bases stayed unmatched. The CDR3 DNA reads as TGTGCCAGCAGCGACGGGGGGGTCCAAGAGACCCAGTACTTC. It encodes CASSDGGVQETQYF.

The V gene is TRBV28, the J gene TRBJ2-3; 8 nucleotides line up with TRBD2. The CDR3 loop spans 16 amino acids. Germline lookup yields CDR1 MDHEN and CDR2 SYDVKM. V shed 2 bases, J shed 1 base, and the junction held 5 bases outside the gene matches. The CDR3 nucleotides are TGTGCCAGCAGTTTAAGCGAACTAGCGGGCACAGATACGCAGTATTTT. This sequence encodes CASSLSELAGTDTQYF.

In regard to this clone: The sample contains more than one DNA sequence encoding this CDR3. The chain recombines TRBV24-1 with TRBJ2-1; 11 bases line up with TRBD2. Looked up from germline, CDR1 is KGHDR and CDR2 is SFDVKD. J gave up 6 bases and V 4 bases, and 7 bases lay outside the gene matches. The CDR3 is 16 amino acids. The CDR3 DNA is TGTGCCACCAGTGACCCGCTAGCGGGAGGCCCCAATGAGCAGTTCTTC. Residues: CATSDPLAGGPNEQFF.

The rearrangement joins TRBV29-1 to TRBJ2-1, with TRBD2 identical over 7 bases. Unmatched junction bases numbered 14, after V lost 7 bases and J lost 2 bases. Looked up from germline, CDR1 is SQVTM and CDR2 is ANQGSEA. This CDR3 is built from 16 residues. The CDR3 sequence is CSAEGGRLIPYNEQFF. The CDR3 nucleotides are TGCAGCGCCGAGGGAGGGAGGTTAATCCCCTACAATGAGCAGTTCTTC.

V gene TRBV25-1 combines with J gene TRBJ2-7; TRBD1 agrees at 8 bases. V lost 2 bases and J lost 3; bases outside the gene matches: 3. The germline V gene encodes CDR1 MGHDK and CDR2 SYGVNS. The CDR3 is made up of 14 amino acids. DNA of the CDR3: TGTGCCAGCAGTGAAGGACAGGGCGTCTACGAGCAGTACTTC. Amino acid sequence: CASSEGQGVYEQYF.

The rearrangement uses TRBV7-3 and TRBJ2-2; 9 bases align to TRBD1. V trimming: 1 base; J trimming: 6 bases; junction bases outside the gene matches: 6. The CDR3 consists of 16 residues. Germline V gives CDR1 SGHTA, CDR2 FQGTGA. For the CDR3, the DNA is TGTGCCAGCAGCTTAAGGGGGACAGGGAAGGCCGGGGAGCTGTTTTTT. Translated, it gives CASSLRGTGKAGELFF. The whole variable domain, filled in from reference TRBV7-3 and TRBJ2-2, reads GAGVSQTPSNKVTEKGKYVELRCDPISGHTALYWYRQSLGQGPEFLIYFQGTGAADDSGLPNDRFFAVRPEGSVSTLKIQRTERGDSAVYLCASSLRGTGKAGELFFGEGSRLTVL.